This entry lists 16 T cell receptor beta chains sequenced from one sample in a study of molecular identifiers for immune sequencing clone quantification. TCRdb reprocessed the PCR reads via MiXCR and lists one record per CDR3 protein. Of more than 70,000 distinct CDR3 sequences listed, roughly 23% were seen once; the top ten hold approximately 1.1%. Sample: naive CD8+ T cells from blood, with Jurkat cell RNA spiked in. The subset was: FACS-sorted CD8+CD4-CCR7+CD45RA+ naive T cells. All receptors come from a human donor in good health. Some libraries in this study had Jurkat cell RNA spiked in.

In the case of this clonotype: This may arise from a read error, as a much more abundant clone is one base away. The V call is TRBV6-2 or TRBV6-3, the J call TRBJ2-2, with D possibly called TRBD1 or TRBD2 (5 bases each). The CDR3 extends over 15 amino acids. V gave up 6 bases and J gave up 3 bases, with 14 bases separating them. Germline V gene sequence: CDR1 MNHEY, CDR2 SVGEGT. Here the CDR3 reads CASSWGPAYTGELFF. The CDR3 bases are TGTGCCAGCAGCTGGGGACCAGCTTACACCGGGGAGCTGTTTTTT.

This clonotype was seen more than once but under ten times. The J gene is TRBJ1-1, the V gene TRBV19; no clear D gene. The CDR3 contains 14 residues. With 3 bases removed from V and 0 bases from J, the gap between germline ends came to 8 bases. Looked up from germline, CDR1 is LNHDA and CDR2 is SQIVND (reference sequence). The CDR3 bases are TGTGCCAGTAGTATTACGGGGTTGAACACTGAAGCTTTCTTT. Protein product: CASSITGLNTEAFF.

This clonotype turned up a few times. The V call is TRBV6-5, the J call TRBJ2-2, with TRBD1 as a possible D gene (6 bases). This CDR3 has 19 residues. Germline V gene data show CDR1 as MNHEY and CDR2 as SVGAGI. V lost 2 bases and J 2 bases, leaving 21 bases between the germline ends. The CDR3 protein is CASSYPSNPRGPNTGELFF. The CDR3 DNA reads TGTGCCAGCAGTTACCCTTCCAATCCCAGGGGACCCAACACCGGGGAGCTGTTTTTT.

The sample holds many counts of this clonotype. The chain uses TRBV7-2 and TRBJ2-3; tentative D call: TRBD2 (7 bases). V was cut by 1 base and J by 4 bases, with 12 bases left in between. CDR1 and CDR2 from the germline V gene are SGHTA and FQGNSA. The CDR3 length is 15 residues. The DNA for the CDR3 is TGTGCCAGCAGCTTAGTGGGAGGGGGGGCAGATACGCAGTATTTT. This gives the protein CASSLVGGGADTQYF.

This clonotype was found once. A much larger clone lies one base from this, so it may be a read error. V gene TRBV19 combines with J gene TRBJ2-1, with no clear D. This CDR3 spans 12 amino acids. The germline gives CDR1 LNHDA, CDR2 SQIVND (reference sequence). The chain's CDR3 is CASSIWNNGQFF. DNA of the CDR3: TGTGCCAGTAGTATTTGGAACAATGGGCAGTTCTTC.

This clonotype was counted at least ten times. The J gene is TRBJ1-5, the V gene TRBV6-2 or TRBV6-3; TRBD1 matches at 7 bases. The CDR3 sequence is 14 residues long. The junction had 9 bases not matched to a gene; V was cut back by 6 bases and J by 7 bases. Germline V lookup: CDR1 MNHEY, CDR2 SVGEGT. The CDR3 region is CASRPQGVEQPQHF. The CDR3 region has the DNA TGTGCCAGCAGACCGCAGGGGGTAGAACAGCCCCAGCATTTT.

The V call is TRBV4-3, the J call TRBJ2-7; 8 bases agree with TRBD1. CDR1 is LGHNA, CDR2 YSLEER, per germline. The CDR3 consists of 16 residues. J gave up 7 bases and V 0 bases, and 11 bases lay outside the gene matches. The CDR3 DNA reads as TGCGCCAGCAGCCAAGATCGGTGGCAGGGGGCTGGGGAGCAGTACTTC. It is translated as CASSQDRWQGAGEQYF.

This clonotype was detected ten times or more. The chain uses TRBV6-5 and TRBJ2-7; possible D gene TRBD2, 5 bases. Germline assignment: CDR1 MNHEY and CDR2 SVGAGI. The CDR3 contains 13 residues. V lost 7 bases to trimming and J lost 6 bases, with 16 bases between them. The CDR3 sequence is CASTDEGFREQYF. CDR3 in DNA: TGTGCCAGCACAGACGAGGGATTCCGCGAGCAGTACTTC.

This clonotype was counted ten times or more. V and J are TRBV28 and TRBJ2-3; the match to TRBD2 covers 11 bases. The CDR3 has 16 amino acids. Germline CDR1 and CDR2: MDHEN and SYDVKM. J lost 4 bases, V lost 5 bases, and 8 bases had no gene match. The CDR3: CASSTRSGRAPDTQYF. The CDR3, as DNA: TGTGCCAGCAGTACCCGTAGCGGGAGGGCCCCAGATACGCAGTATTTT.

This clonotype has a handful of counts. CDR3 region: CASSLYGENTEAFF. The CDR3, as DNA: TGTGCCAGCAGCTTATACGGGGAGAACACTGAAGCTTTCTTT. J is TRBJ1-1 and V is TRBV7-2; no clear D. Germline lookup yields CDR1 SGHTA and CDR2 FQGNSA. The CDR3 has 14 residues. V was shortened by 2 bases and J by 1 base, with 8 bases between the two germline ends.

The J gene is TRBJ2-1, the V gene TRBV11-2, with a weak D call TRBD2 (5 bases). V shed 2 bases and J shed 0 bases, with 8 bases lying between them. From germline, CDR1 is SGHAT and CDR2 FQNNGV. This CDR3 contains 15 residues. The DNA for the CDR3 is TGTGCCAGCAGCTTACTCGGGGTCTCCTACAATGAGCAGTTCTTC. This gives the protein CASSLLGVSYNEQFF.

The table lists this clonotype with many counts. V and J are TRBV19 and TRBJ2-6; D is undetermined. CDR1 is LNHDA and CDR2 is SQIVND in the germline V gene (reference sequence). The CDR3 totals 15 residues. The ends were cut back, 2 bases at V and 0 bases at J, with 5 bases in the middle. CDR3 sequence: CASSILGSGANVLTF. CDR3 bases: TGTGCCAGTAGTATATTGGGCTCTGGGGCCAACGTCCTGACTTTC.

This clonotype was recorded many times. The V call is TRBV29-1, the J call TRBJ1-3; D remains ambiguous. Trimming pared 7 bases from V and 2 bases from J, leaving 12 bases between. The CDR3 sequence is 13 residues long. CDR1 and CDR2 from the germline V gene are SQVTM and ANQGSEA. This CDR3 is CSALGGPGNTIYF. CDR3 bases: TGCAGCGCTCTAGGAGGGCCTGGAAACACCATATATTTT.

The chain joins TRBV5-6 to TRBJ2-1; 13 bases fit TRBD2. This CDR3 region has 16 residues. CDR1 and CDR2 from the germline V gene are SGHDT and YYEEEE. The trim removed 3 bases at V and 8 bases at J, leaving 8 bases unmatched. This CDR3 reads CASSYYFGLAGDEQFF. The CDR3 DNA reads as TGTGCCAGCAGCTATTACTTTGGACTAGCGGGAGATGAGCAGTTCTTC.

Many counts were recorded for this clonotype. The chain joins TRBV6-5 to TRBJ1-1; 12 nucleotides align to TRBD1. Per germline, CDR1 MNHEY and CDR2 SVGAGI. The V and J ends lost 6 bases and 3 bases, in that order; junction bases with no gene match: 8. CDR3 length: 16 amino acids. The CDR3 loop reads CASRIGTGGADTEAFF. The DNA of the CDR3 is TGTGCCAGCAGAATCGGGACAGGGGGCGCGGACACTGAAGCTTTCTTT.

This clonotype was found many times. V is TRBV27 and J is TRBJ1-5; D gene ambiguous. V was cut by 9 bases and J by 2 bases, with 8 bases left in between. Germline assignment: CDR1 MNHEY and CDR2 SMNVEV (reference sequence). CDR3 length: 12 amino acids. The DNA of the CDR3 is TGTGCCAGTAGCATGGGCAATCAGCCCCAGCATTTT. This sequence encodes CASSMGNQPQHF.